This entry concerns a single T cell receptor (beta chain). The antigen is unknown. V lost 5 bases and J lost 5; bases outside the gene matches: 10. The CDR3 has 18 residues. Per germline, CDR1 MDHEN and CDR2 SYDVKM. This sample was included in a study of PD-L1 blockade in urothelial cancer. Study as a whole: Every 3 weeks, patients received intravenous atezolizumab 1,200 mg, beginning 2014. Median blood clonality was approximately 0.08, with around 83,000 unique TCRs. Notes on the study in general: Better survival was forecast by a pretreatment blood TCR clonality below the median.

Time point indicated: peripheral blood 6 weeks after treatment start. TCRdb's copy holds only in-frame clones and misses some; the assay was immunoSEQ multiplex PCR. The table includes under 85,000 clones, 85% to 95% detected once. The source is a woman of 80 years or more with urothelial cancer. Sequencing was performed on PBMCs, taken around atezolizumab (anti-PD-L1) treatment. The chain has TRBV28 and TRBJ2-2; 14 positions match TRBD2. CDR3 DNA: TGTGCCAGCAGTCCTCTCCGGGGACTAGCGGGAGAGACCGGGGAGCTGTTTTTT. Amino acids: CASSPLRGLAGETGELFF.